This T cell receptor (beta chain) was recovered during a study of blood T cell repertoires in COVID-19. Study overall: From T cells, B-cell-depleted T cells, or PBMCs came the material, which was cDNA or gDNA.

As originally analysed: Amplification with reference gene primers provided the estimates of nucleated cell counts. The table came from immunoSEQ multiplex PCR; TCRdb's copy has only in-frame clones and leaves some out. V, J and clone size reflect that table, while D and trimming were determined from the DNA. The data hold around 37,000 clones, with 75% to 95% observed a single time. The CDR3 runs 13 residues. V lost 7 bases, J lost 4 bases, and 10 bases lay in between. Germline lookup yields CDR1 MNHEY and CDR2 SVGAGI. The chain links TRBV6-5 to TRBJ2-2; D might be TRBD1 (6 bases). The TCR comes from a woman aged 80 or older with acute or convalescent COVID-19. Material: peripheral blood. CDR3 sequence (DNA): TGTGCCAGCAAACTAGGGGGCACCGGGGAGCTGTTTTTT. It encodes CASKLGGTGELFF.